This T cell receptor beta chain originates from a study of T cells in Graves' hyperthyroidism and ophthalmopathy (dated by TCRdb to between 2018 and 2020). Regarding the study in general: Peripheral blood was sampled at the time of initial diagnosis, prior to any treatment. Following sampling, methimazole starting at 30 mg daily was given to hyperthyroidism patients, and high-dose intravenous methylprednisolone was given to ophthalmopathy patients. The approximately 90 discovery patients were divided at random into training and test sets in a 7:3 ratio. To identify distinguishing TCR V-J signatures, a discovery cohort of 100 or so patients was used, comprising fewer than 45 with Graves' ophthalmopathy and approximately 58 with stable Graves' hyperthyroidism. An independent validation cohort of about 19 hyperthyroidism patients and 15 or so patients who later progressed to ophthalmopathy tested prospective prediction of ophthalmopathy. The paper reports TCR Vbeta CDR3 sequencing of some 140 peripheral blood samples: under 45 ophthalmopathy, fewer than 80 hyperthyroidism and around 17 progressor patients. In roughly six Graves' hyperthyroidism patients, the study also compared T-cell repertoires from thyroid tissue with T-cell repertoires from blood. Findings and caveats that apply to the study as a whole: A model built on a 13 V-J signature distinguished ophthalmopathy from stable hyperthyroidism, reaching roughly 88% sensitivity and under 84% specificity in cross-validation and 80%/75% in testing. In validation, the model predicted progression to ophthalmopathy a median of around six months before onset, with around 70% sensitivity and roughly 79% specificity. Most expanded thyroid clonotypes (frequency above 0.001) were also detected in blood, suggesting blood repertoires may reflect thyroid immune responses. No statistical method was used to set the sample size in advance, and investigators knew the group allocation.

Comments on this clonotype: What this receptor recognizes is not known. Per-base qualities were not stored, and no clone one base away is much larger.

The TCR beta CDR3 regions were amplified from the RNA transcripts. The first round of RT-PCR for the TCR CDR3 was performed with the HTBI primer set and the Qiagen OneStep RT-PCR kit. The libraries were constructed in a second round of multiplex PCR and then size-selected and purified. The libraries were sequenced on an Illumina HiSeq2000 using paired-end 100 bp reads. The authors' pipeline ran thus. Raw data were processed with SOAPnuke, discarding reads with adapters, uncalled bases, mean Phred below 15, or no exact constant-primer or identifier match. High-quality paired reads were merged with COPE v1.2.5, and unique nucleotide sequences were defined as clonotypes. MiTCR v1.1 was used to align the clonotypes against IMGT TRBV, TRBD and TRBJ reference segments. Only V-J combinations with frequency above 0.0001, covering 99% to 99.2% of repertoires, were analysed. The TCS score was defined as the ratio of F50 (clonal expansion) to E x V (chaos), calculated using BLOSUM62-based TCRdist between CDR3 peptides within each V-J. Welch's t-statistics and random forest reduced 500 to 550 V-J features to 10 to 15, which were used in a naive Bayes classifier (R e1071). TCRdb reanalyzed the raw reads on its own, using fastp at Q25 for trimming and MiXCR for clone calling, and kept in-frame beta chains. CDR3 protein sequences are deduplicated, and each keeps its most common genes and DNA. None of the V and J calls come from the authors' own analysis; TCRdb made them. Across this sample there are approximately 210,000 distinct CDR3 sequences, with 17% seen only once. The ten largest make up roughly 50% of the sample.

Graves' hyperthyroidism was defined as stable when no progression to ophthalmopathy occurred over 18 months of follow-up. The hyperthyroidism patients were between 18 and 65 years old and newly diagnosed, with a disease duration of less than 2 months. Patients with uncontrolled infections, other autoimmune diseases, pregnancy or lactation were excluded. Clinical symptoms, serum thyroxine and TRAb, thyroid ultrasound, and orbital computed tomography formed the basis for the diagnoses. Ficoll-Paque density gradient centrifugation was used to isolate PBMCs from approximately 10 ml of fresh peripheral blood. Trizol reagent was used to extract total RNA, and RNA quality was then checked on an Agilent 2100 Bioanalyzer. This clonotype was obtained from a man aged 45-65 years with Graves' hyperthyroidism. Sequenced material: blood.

The DNA sequence reads TGTGCCAGTAGTATAAATGGGGCCAACGTCCTGACTTTC. It codes for CASSINGANVLTF. The receptor chain draws on TRBV19 and TRBJ2-6, with the D gene too uncertain to name. The junction carries 2 bases between V and J, which are trimmed by 2 bases and 3 bases respectively. The CDR3 goes from the cysteine to the phenylalanine over 13 residues. Only the CDR3 DNA stays, 39 bases, in frame from base 1. The CDR1 and CDR2 encoded by the germline V gene (reference sequence) are LNHDA and SQIVND. When the CDR3 is completed using the reference TRBV19 and TRBJ2-6 genes on either side, the full variable domain is DGGITQSPKYLFRKEGQNVTLSCEQNLNHDAMYWYRQDPGQGLRLIYYSQIVNDFQKGDIAEGYSVSREKKESFPLTVTSAQKNPTAFYLCASSINGANVLTFGAGSRLTVL.